This T cell receptor beta chain derives from a study of shared clonotypes between healthy human individuals. Measured with immunoSEQ multiplex PCR; TCRdb has only the in-frame clones, and not every one. This repertoire shows around 1.9 million clones, just under 95% found once; its top ten account for 1.5% to 2%. This CDR3 comprises 15 residues. Per the germline V gene, CDR1 is MDHEN and CDR2 is SYDVKM. Trimming shortened V by 5 bases and J by 0 bases, and 14 bases separated the two germline ends. Naive CD8 cells were CD45RO-negative, positively selected for CCR7, excluding terminally differentiated effector memory CD45RA+ cells.

The chain has TRBV28 and TRBJ2-7; unclear D gene. The clonotype originates from a man aged 18-30 years in good health. Some clones in this sample may be carry-over from other donors' samples. Source material: naive CD8+ T cells from PBMCs. The CDR3 spells CASSTGTPSSYEQYF. DNA of the CDR3: TGTGCCAGCAGTACCGGCACCCCGAGCTCCTACGAGCAGTACTTC.